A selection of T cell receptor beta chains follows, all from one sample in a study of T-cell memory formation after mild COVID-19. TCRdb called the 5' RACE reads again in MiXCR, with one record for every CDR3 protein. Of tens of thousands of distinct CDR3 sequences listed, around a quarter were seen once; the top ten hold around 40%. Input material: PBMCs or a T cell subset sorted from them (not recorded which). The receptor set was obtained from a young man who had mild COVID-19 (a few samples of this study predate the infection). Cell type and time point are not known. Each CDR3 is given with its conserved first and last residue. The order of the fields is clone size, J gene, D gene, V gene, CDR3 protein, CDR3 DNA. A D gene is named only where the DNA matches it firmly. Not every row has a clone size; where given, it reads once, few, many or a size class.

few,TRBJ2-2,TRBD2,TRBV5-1,CASSLSLAGDTGELFF,TGCGCCAGCAGCTTGTCCCTAGCGGGTGACACCGGGGAGCTGTTTTTT
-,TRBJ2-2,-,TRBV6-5,CASSYSRRRELFF,TGTGCCAGCAGTTACTCGAGGAGGAGAGAGCTGTTTTTT
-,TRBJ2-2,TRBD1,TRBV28,CASSPPGQATGELFF,TGTGCCAGCAGTCCTCCGGGACAGGCGACCGGGGAGCTGTTTTTT
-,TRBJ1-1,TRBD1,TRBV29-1,CSVRQGNTEAFF,TGCAGCGTCCGACAGGGGAACACTGAAGCTTTCTTT
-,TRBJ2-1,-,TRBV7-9,CASSLGPDQQFF,TGTGCCAGCAGCTTAGGTCCTGACCAGCAGTTCTTC
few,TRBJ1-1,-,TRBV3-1,CASSQGPDTEAFF,TGTGCCAGCAGCCAAGGACCCGACACTGAAGCTTTCTTT
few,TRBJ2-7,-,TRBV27,CASSPHDRSSYEQYF,TGTGCCAGCAGTCCACATGACAGATCCTCCTACGAGCAGTACTTC
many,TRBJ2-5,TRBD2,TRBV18,CASSPKAYVVAGKETQYF,TGTGCCAGCTCACCGAAGGCCTACGTGGTAGCGGGGAAAGAGACCCAGTACTTC
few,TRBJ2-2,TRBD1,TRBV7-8,CASSSRDRGTGTGELFF,TGTGCCAGCAGCTCCCGGGACAGGGGAACGGGAACCGGGGAGCTGTTTTTT
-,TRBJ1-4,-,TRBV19,CASSIARDSTNEKLFF,TGTGCCAGTAGTATAGCTCGGGACTCAACTAATGAAAAACTGTTTTTT
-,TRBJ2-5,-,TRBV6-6,CASTDRSQETQYF,TGTGCCAGCACCGACAGGAGCCAAGAGACCCAGTACTTC
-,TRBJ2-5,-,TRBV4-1,CASSERGVRETQYF,TGCGCCAGCAGCGAAAGGGGGGTCCGGGAGACCCAGTACTTC
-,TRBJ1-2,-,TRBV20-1,CSAEVFPPNYGYTF,TGCAGTGCAGAAGTCTTCCCTCCTAACTATGGCTACACCTTC
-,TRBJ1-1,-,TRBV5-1,CASSPSPRTENTEAFF,TGCGCCAGCAGCCCCAGTCCCAGGACAGAAAACACTGAAGCTTTCTTT
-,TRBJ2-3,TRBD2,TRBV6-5,CASSASGHTQYF,TGTGCCAGCAGTGCTAGCGGTCATACGCAGTATTTT
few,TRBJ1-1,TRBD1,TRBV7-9,CASSLPGTGFAEAFF,TGTGCCAGCAGCTTGCCCGGGACAGGGTTCGCTGAAGCTTTCTTT
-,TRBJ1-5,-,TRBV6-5,CASSQKGGGYSNQPQHF,TGTGCCAGCAGCCAAAAGGGGGGGGGTTATAGCAATCAGCCCCAGCATTTT
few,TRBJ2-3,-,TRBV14,CASSQDRVGAFTDTQYF,TGTGCCAGCAGCCAAGATCGGGTCGGGGCTTTCACAGATACGCAGTATTTT
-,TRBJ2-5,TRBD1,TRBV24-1,CATSDPGQYQETQYF,TGTGCCACCAGTGACCCGGGACAGTACCAAGAGACCCAGTACTTC
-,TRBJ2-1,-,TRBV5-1,CASSPTRAWGHLNEQFF,TGCGCCAGCAGCCCCACGAGGGCGTGGGGACACCTCAATGAGCAGTTCTTC
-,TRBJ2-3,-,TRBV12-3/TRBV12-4,CASSRTGSGDTQYF,TGTGCCAGCAGCCGGACAGGTAGCGGGGATACGCAGTATTTT
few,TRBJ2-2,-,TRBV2,CASSPSWGTGELFF,TGTGCCAGCAGTCCTTCGTGGGGCACCGGGGAGCTGTTTTTT
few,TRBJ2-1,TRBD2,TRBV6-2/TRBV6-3,CASSSPGSGGLLYNEQFF,TGTGCCAGCAGTTCCCCGGGGAGCGGGGGGCTTCTTTACAATGAGCAGTTCTTC
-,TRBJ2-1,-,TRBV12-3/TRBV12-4,CASSLGRINEQFF,TGTGCCAGCAGTTTGGGCAGAATCAATGAGCAGTTCTTC
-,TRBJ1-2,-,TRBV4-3,CASSHGRDEGLYGYTF,TGCGCCAGCAGCCACGGGCGGGACGAGGGTTTATATGGCTACACCTTC
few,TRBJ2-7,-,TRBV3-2,CASSQDSGIIDRCSPTSYEQYF,TGTGCCAGCAGCCAAGATTCTGGTATCATCGACAGGTGTTCTCCTACGTCCTACGAGCAGTACTTC
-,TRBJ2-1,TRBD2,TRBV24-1,CATSRLAGFNEQFF,TGTGCCACCAGTCGACTAGCGGGGTTCAATGAGCAGTTCTTC
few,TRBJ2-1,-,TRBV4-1,CASSRTAKGRNEQFF,TGCGCCAGCAGCCGGACCGCGAAAGGGAGGAATGAGCAGTTCTTC
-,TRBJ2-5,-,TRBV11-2,CASSLGLKETQYF,TGTGCCAGCAGCTTAGGACTAAAAGAGACCCAGTACTTC
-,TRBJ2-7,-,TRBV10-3,CAISERRRDYEQYF,TGTGCCATCAGTGAAAGGCGCAGGGACTACGAGCAGTACTTC
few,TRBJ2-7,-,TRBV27,CASSQAWRGLYEQYF,TGTGCCAGCAGTCAGGCCTGGCGGGGGCTCTACGAGCAGTACTTC
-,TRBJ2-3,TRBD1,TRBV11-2,CASSPSPDRVSSDTQYF,TGTGCCAGCAGCCCTAGCCCTGACAGGGTTTCGTCAGATACGCAGTATTTT
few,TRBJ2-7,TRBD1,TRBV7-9,CASSSATGIYEQYF,TGTGCCAGCAGTTCCGCGACAGGGATCTACGAGCAGTACTTC
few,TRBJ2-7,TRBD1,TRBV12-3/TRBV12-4,CASSFLQGRTYEQYF,TGTGCCAGCAGTTTCTTACAGGGGCGCACCTACGAGCAGTACTTC
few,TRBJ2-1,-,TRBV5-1,CASSLARIAGNEQFF,TGCGCCAGCAGCTTGGCCAGAATCGCGGGGAATGAGCAGTTCTTC
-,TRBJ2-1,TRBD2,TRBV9,CASNRAGEDYNEQFF,TGTGCCAGCAATAGAGCGGGGGAGGACTACAATGAGCAGTTCTTC
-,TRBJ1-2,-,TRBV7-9,CASSRDIHGYTF,TGTGCCAGCAGTAGGGACATACATGGCTACACCTTC
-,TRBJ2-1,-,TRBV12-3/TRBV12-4,CASSGKGGVRGYNEQFF,TGTGCCAGCAGTGGCAAGGGCGGGGTCAGGGGCTACAATGAGCAGTTCTTC
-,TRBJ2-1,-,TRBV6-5,CASSYSGANEQFF,TGTGCCAGCAGTTACTCCGGGGCCAATGAGCAGTTCTTC
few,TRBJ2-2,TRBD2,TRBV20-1,CSARDEKRGPNTGELFF,TGCAGTGCTAGAGATGAAAAGCGGGGCCCGAACACCGGGGAGCTGTTTTTT